Listed here is a single T cell receptor beta chain. This specimen belongs to a study of lymphopenia after photon versus proton radiotherapy. Germline V lookup: CDR1 SGHDT, CDR2 YYEEEE. This CDR3 is 14 amino acids long. Trimming cost V 0 bases and J 3 bases, with 7 bases left between them. The data were produced by immunoSEQ multiplex PCR, yet TCRdb's version contains in-frame clones alone and is incomplete. Seen here are approximately 160,000 clones, around 85% observed once, and the top ten hold around 4.6%. This specimen consisted of peripheral blood, obtained from a patient treated with photon-based radiotherapy. The chain combines TRBV5-6 with TRBJ2-1; D is ambiguous. The origin of this receptor is a middle-aged man with gastric cancer. The CDR3 sequence is CASSLVVSYNEQFF. The CDR3, as DNA: TGTGCCAGCAGCTTGGTTGTCAGCTACAATGAGCAGTTCTTC.